Presented here are 4 T cell receptor beta chains from one specimen sequenced in a study of HIV-infected children after antiretroviral therapy interruption. Specified treatment: PENTA 11 planned treatment interruption arm or continuous ART arm. RNA-based 3' RACE libraries used unique molecular identifiers. Using its own MiXCR run on the 3' RACE reads, TCRdb lists one record per CDR3 protein. The table shows 70,000 to 90,000 distinct CDR3 sequences, with about 6.3% occurring only once. This specimen consisted of CD45RA+ CD4+ T cells from PBMCs, pooled from several time points, obtained from a donor given antiretroviral therapy, either interrupted or continuous. Subset noted: naive CD4+ CD45RA+ CD45RO- T cells. The receptors stem from a pool of human donors with HIV.

This clonotype was counted between two and nine times. The gene calls are TRBV3-1 and TRBJ2-7, with unresolved D. The CDR3 totals 13 residues. Germline values: CDR1 LGHDT, CDR2 YNNKEL (reference sequence). V shed 4 bases and J shed 0 bases, with 7 bases lying between them. This CDR3 is CASSPYSSYEQYF. The CDR3 bases are TGTGCCAGCAGCCCATATAGCTCCTACGAGCAGTACTTC.

This clonotype was observed at least ten times. V usage is TRBV20-1 and J usage is TRBJ1-1; 7 bases fit TRBD1. The length of the CDR3 is 14 residues. Germline V gives CDR1 DFQATT, CDR2 SNEGSKA (reference sequence). V dropped 2 bases and J dropped 5; count of bases not matched to a gene: 8. The chain's CDR3 is CSARRTGSGTEAFF. CDR3 coding DNA: TGCAGTGCTAGACGGACAGGCTCGGGGACTGAAGCTTTCTTT.

The chain is built from TRBV11-1 and TRBJ2-2; a weak D match, TRBD2 (6 bases). V lost 5 bases and J lost 0, with 13 bases in between. From germline, CDR1 is SGHAT and CDR2 FQDESV (reference sequence). The CDR3 contains 16 residues. Written as DNA, the CDR3 is TGTGCCAGCAGCCATGTTGCGGGACCGAACACCGGGGAGCTGTTTTTT. This encodes CASSHVAGPNTGELFF.

V is TRBV19 and J is TRBJ2-1; D is possibly TRBD1 (5 bases). The CDR3 runs to 15 residues. Trimming cost V 8 bases and J 8 bases, with 22 bases left between them. CDR1 is LNHDA, CDR2 SQIVND, per germline (reference sequence). CDR3 nucleotide sequence: TGTGCCAGTCAGGGCCGACGGACAATTCCCCATGAGCAGTTCTTC. Protein: CASQGRRTIPHEQFF.